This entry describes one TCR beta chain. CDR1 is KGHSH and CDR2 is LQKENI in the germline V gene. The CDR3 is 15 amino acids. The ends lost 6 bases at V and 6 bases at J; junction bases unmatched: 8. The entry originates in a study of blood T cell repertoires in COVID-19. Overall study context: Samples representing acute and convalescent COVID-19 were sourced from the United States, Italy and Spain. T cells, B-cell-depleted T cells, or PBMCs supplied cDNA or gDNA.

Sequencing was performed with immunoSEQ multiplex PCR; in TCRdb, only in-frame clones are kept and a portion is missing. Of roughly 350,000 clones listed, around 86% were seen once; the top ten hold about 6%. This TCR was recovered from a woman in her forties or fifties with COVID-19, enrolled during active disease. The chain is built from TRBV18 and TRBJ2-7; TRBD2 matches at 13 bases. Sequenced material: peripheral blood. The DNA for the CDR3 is TGTGCCAGCTCCGGACTAGCGGGAGATCTCGTCGAGCAGTACTTC. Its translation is CASSGLAGDLVEQYF.